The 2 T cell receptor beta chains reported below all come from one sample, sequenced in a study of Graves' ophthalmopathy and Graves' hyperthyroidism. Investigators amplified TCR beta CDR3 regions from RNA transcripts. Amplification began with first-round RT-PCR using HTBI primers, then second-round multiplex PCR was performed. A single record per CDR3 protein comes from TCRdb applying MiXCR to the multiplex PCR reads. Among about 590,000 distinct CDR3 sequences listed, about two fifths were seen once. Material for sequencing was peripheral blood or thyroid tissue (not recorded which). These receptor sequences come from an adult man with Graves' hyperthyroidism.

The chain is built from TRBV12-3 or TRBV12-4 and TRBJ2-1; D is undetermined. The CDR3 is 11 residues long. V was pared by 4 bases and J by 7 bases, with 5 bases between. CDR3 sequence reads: CASSSRNEQFF. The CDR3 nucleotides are TGTGCCAGCAGTTCCCGGAATGAGCAGTTCTTC.

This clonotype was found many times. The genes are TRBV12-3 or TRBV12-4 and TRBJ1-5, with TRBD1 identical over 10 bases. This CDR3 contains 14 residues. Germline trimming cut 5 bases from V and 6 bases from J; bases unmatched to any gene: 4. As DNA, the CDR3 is TGTGCCAGCAGTCTAGGGACAGGGGCTCAGCCCCAGCATTTT. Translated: CASSLGTGAQPQHF.